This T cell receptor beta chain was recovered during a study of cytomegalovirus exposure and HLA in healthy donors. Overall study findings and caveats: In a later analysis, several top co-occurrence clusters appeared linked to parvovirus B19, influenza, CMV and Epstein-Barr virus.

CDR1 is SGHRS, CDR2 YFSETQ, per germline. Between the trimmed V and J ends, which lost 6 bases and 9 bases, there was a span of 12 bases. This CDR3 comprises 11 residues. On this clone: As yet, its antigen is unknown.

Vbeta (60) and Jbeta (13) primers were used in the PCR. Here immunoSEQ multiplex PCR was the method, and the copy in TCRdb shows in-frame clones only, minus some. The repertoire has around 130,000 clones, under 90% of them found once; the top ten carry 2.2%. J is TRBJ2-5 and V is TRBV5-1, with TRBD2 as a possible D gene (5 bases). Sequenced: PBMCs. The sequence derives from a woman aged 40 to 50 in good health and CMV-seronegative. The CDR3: CASNLNGAQYF. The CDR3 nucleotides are TGCGCCAGCAATCTGAACGGGGCCCAGTACTTC.